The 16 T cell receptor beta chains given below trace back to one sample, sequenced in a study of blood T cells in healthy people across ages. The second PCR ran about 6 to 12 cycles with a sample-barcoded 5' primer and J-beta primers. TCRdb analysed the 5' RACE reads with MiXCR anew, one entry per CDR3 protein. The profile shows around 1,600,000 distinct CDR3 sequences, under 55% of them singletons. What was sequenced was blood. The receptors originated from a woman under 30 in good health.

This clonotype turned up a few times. The CDR3 loop reads CASRGQGISNQPQHF. CDR3 DNA sequence: TGTGCCAGCAGAGGACAGGGGATCAGCAATCAGCCCCAGCATTTT. The V call is TRBV6-6, the J call TRBJ1-5; 9 bases match TRBD1. Germline CDR1 MNHNY, CDR2 SVGAGI (reference sequence). Trimming removed 6 bases from V and 1 base from J; junction bases left unmatched: 4. The CDR3 length is 15 residues.

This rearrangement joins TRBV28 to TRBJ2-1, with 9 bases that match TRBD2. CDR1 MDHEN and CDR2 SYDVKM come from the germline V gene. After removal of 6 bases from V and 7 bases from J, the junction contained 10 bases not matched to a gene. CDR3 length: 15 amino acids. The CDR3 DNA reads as TGTGCCAGCAGCCATGGACTAGCGCCTCGGAATGAGCAGTTCTTC. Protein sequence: CASSHGLAPRNEQFF.

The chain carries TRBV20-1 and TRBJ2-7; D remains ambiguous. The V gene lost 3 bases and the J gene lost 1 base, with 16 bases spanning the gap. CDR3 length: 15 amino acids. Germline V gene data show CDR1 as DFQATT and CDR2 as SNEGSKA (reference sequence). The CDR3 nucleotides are TGCAGTGCTAGGGGTGCGGAGAACTGTTCCTACGAGCAGTACTTC. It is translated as CSARGAENCSYEQYF.

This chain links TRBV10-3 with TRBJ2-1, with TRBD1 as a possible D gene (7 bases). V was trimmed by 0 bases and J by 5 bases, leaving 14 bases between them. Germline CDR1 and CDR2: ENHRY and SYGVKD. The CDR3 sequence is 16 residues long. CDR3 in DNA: TGTGCCATCAGTGAGTCAGGCAGGGGGGAGAACAATGAGCAGTTCTTC. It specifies CAISESGRGENNEQFF.

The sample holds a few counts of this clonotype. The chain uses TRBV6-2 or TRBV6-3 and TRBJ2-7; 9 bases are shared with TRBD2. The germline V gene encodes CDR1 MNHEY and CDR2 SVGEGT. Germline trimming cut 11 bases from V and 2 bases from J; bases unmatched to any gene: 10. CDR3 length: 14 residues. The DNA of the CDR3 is TGTGCCGCCGCCCTAGCGGGGAATCCCTACGAGCAGTACTTC. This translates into CAAALAGNPYEQYF.

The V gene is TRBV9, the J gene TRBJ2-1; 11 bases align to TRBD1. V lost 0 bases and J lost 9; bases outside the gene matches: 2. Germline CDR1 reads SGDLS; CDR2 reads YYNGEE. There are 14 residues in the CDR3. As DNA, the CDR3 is TGTGCCAGCAGCGTAGCGGGGACAGGGGGTGAGCAGTTCTTC. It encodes CASSVAGTGGEQFF.

CDR3 protein: CASSYTGGGSPYEQYF. In nucleotides, the CDR3 is TGTGCCAGCAGTTACACTGGGGGGGGGAGTCCCTACGAGCAGTACTTC. The chain employs TRBV6-6 and TRBJ2-7; 7 bases align to TRBD2. Unmatched junction bases numbered 9, after V lost 2 bases and J lost 2 bases. Germline V CDR1 and CDR2: MNHNY, SVGAGI (reference sequence). The CDR3 has 16 residues.

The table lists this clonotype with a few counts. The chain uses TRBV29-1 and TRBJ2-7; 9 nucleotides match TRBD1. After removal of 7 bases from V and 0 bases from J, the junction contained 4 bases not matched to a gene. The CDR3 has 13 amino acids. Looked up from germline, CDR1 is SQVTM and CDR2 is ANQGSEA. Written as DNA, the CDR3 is TGCAGCGGCCGGACAGGGGACTCCTACGAGCAGTACTTC. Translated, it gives CSGRTGDSYEQYF.

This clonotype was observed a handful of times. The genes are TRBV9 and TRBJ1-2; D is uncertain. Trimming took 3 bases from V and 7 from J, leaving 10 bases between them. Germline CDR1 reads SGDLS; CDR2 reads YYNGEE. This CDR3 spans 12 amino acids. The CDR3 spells CASSALEGGYTF. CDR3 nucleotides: TGTGCCAGCAGCGCCCTCGAGGGTGGCTACACCTTC.

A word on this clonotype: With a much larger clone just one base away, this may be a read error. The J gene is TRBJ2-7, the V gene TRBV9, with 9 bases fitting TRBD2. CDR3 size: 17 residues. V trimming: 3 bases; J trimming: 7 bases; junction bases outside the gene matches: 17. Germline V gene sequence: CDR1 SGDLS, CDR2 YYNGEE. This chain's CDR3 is CASSGGISGRTYNEQYF. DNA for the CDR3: TGTGCCAGCAGCGGCGGAATTAGCGGGAGAACTTACAATGAGCAGTACTTC.

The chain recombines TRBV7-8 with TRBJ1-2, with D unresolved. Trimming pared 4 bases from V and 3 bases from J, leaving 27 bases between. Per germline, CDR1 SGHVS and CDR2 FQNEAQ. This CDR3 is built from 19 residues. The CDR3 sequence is CASSSVTRAGVWRDYGYTF. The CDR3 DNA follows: TGTGCCAGCAGCTCCGTTACAAGAGCCGGGGTGTGGAGGGACTATGGCTACACCTTC.

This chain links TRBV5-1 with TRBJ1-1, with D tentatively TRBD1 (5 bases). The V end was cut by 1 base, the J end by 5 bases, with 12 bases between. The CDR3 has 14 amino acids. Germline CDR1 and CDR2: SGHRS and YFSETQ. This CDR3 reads CASSLKGARTEAFF. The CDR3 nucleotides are TGCGCCAGCAGCTTGAAAGGGGCACGGACTGAAGCTTTCTTT.

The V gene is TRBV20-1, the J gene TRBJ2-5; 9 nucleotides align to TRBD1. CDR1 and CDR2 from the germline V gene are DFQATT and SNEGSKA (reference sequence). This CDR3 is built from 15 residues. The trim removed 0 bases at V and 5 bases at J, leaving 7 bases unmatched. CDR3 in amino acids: CSARDRDRDYETQYF. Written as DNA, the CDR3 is TGCAGTGCTAGAGACCGGGACAGGGATTACGAGACCCAGTACTTC.

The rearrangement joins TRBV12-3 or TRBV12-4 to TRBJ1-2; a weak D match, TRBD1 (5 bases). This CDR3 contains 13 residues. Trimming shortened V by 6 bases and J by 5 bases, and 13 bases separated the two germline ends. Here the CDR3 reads CASSHDRKYGYTF. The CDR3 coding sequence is TGTGCCAGCAGCCATGACAGAAAGTATGGCTACACCTTC.

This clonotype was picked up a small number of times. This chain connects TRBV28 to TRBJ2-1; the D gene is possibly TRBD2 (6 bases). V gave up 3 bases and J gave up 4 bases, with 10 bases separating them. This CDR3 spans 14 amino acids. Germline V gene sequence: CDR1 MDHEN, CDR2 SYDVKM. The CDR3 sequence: CASSFRGLYNEQFF. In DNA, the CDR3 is TGTGCCAGCAGTTTTCGGGGACTGTACAATGAGCAGTTCTTC.

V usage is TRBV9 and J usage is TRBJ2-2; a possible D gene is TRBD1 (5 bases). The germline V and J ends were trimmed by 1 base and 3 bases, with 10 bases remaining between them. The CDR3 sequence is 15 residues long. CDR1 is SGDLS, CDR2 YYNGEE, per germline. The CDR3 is CASSVTGHYTGELFF. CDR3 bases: TGTGCCAGCAGCGTAACCGGACACTACACCGGGGAGCTGTTTTTT. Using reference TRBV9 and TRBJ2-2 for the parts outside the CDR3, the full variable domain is DSGVTQTPKHLITATGQRVTLRCSPRSGDLSVYWYQQSLDQGLQFLIQYYNGEERAKGNILERFSAQQFPDLHSELNLSSLELGDSALYFCASSVTGHYTGELFFGEGSRLTVL.